The source of this TCR beta chain is a study of T cell responses to AZD1222 COVID-19 vaccine. General study findings and limits: After the peak T cell response, and only then, were repertoires sampled. Females made up more of the donors, who were largely white British, and clonal diversity may have come out too low.

Clones were sequenced by immunoSEQ multiplex PCR, and TCRdb holds only the in-frame ones, with some missing. The table shows 85,000 to 110,000 clones, with less than 95% occurring only once. Note on this clone: Its matching antigen is unknown.

The sample in question was peripheral blood, obtained on day 0 of AZD1222 vaccination. The clonotype comes from an adult in good health.

CDR3 nucleotides: TGTGCCAGCAGCCCTCAGGGGACAGCCAACGTCCTGACTTTC. Translation: CASSPQGTANVLTF. The chain is built from TRBV7-3 and TRBJ2-6; perhaps TRBD1 as D (6 bases). V shed 5 bases and J shed 7 bases, with 12 bases lying between them. The CDR3 loop spans 14 amino acids. Germline V gives CDR1 SGHTA, CDR2 FQGTGA.